This TCR beta chain was identified in a study of CD8+ T cells in alopecia areata. The wider study: For the treated group, dosing was oral tofacitinib at 5 to 10 mg twice daily.

Sequencing relied on a cDNA template that was reverse transcribed from extracted RNA. The method was immunoSEQ multiplex PCR; TCRdb's version includes in-frame clones alone and lacks a portion of them. The table includes around 170,000 clones, approximately 50% detected once. Treatment reported: oral pan-JAK inhibitor, 5-10 mg twice daily. The receptor comes from a human donor with alopecia areata. Specimen: CD8+ T cells sorted from blood, collected at week 52, from a patient treated with tofacitinib.

Here the CDR3 reads CASSVDNRAYSPLHF. The CDR3 nucleotides read TGTGCCAGCAGCGTAGACAACAGGGCTTATTCACCCCTCCACTTT. The chain links TRBV9 to TRBJ1-6, with a tentative D call TRBD1 (6 bases). CDR1 is SGDLS, CDR2 YYNGEE, per germline. The CDR3 contains 15 residues. V lost 0 bases to trimming and J lost 8 bases, with 12 bases between them.